Following are 10 T cell receptor beta chains from one sample sequenced in a study of blood T cell repertoires in COVID-19. Libraries were prepared by immunoSEQ multiplex PCR; TCRdb keeps only in-frame clonotypes and omits some of them. Of about 150,000 clones detected, 75% to 90% appear once; the ten largest clones hold more than 2%. The source material was peripheral blood. These receptors were taken from a man between 70 and 80 years old with acute or convalescent COVID-19.

The sample holds one count of this clone. This chain uses TRBV28 with TRBJ1-5, with 9 positions matching TRBD1. Germline V gene data show CDR1 as MDHEN and CDR2 as SYDVKM. The CDR3 spans 17 residues. Unmatched junction bases numbered 6, after V lost 1 base and J lost 2 bases. The CDR3 nucleotides read TGTGCCAGCAGTTTATACAGGGGGCTTGGCGGCAATCAGCCCCAGCATTTT. It encodes CASSLYRGLGGNQPQHF.

The chain has TRBV11-2 and TRBJ2-2; the match to TRBD2 covers 7 bases. The CDR3 consists of 17 residues. With 5 bases clipped from V and 1 base from J, the junction kept 10 bases outside the gene matches. Germline CDR1 SGHAT, CDR2 FQNNGV. As DNA, the CDR3 is TGTGCCAGCAGCCGTACCGGGCTAGCGGTGAACACCGGGGAGCTGTTTTTT. This translates into CASSRTGLAVNTGELFF.

DNA for the CDR3: TGTGCCAGCAGCTTAAATGGGGGGGCTGGAAACACCATATATTTT. Its translation is CASSLNGGAGNTIYF. The chain is built from TRBV7-3 and TRBJ1-3; tentative D call: TRBD1 (5 bases). V was trimmed by 1 base and J by 2 bases, leaving 9 bases between them. The germline V gene has CDR1 SGHTA and CDR2 FQGTGA. The CDR3 has 15 amino acids.

Regarding this clone: The identical CDR3 is also encoded by other nucleotide sequences in the sample. This chain uses TRBV5-1 with TRBJ2-1; a possible D gene is TRBD1 (5 bases). This CDR3 has 15 amino acids. The germline V gene has CDR1 SGHRS and CDR2 YFSETQ. V lost 0 bases and J lost 2, with 9 bases in between. The chain's CDR3 is CASSLGQGAYNEQFF. CDR3 DNA: TGCGCCAGCAGCTTGGGTCAGGGCGCCTACAATGAGCAGTTCTTC.

This chain connects TRBV3-1 (or the pseudogene TRBV3-2) to TRBJ1-1; D ambiguous. The CDR3 contains 12 residues. CDR1 LGHDT and CDR2 YNNKEL come from the germline V gene (reference sequence). The germline V and J ends were trimmed by 1 base and 5 bases, with 5 bases remaining between them. CDR3: CASSQVETEAFF. As DNA, the CDR3 is TGTGCCAGCAGCCAAGTAGAGACTGAAGCTTTCTTT.

J is TRBJ2-3 and V is TRBV7-9; weak D call: TRBD2 (6 bases). The V gene's germline CDR1 is SEHNR and CDR2 FQNEAQ (reference sequence). Trimming cost V 2 bases and J 0 bases, with 9 bases left between them. There are 15 residues in the CDR3. The CDR3, as DNA: TGTGCCAGCAGCTTAATTAGCGGTAGCACAGATACGCAGTATTTT. Protein sequence: CASSLISGSTDTQYF.

The sample holds one count of this clone. V gene TRBV24-1 combines with J gene TRBJ1-2; no firm D call. Trimming removed 1 base at V and 1 base at J, with 6 bases between. CDR3 size: 14 residues. From germline, CDR1 is KGHDR and CDR2 SFDVKD. The CDR3 sequence: CATSDFSVNYGYTF. The CDR3 DNA sequence: TGTGCCACCAGTGATTTTTCTGTTAACTATGGCTACACCTTC.

The chain couples TRBV7-8 to TRBJ1-1, with D maybe TRBD1 (5 bases). This CDR3 spans 14 amino acids. CDR1 is SGHVS and CDR2 is FQNEAQ in the germline V gene. V lost 3 bases and J 1 base, leaving 9 bases between the germline ends. CDR3: CASSFTGQNTEAFF. For the CDR3, the DNA is TGTGCCAGCAGCTTCACCGGACAGAACACTGAAGCTTTCTTT.

The V and J genes are TRBV6-6 and TRBJ1-1, with D perhaps matching TRBD1 (5 bases). CDR1 and CDR2 (germline): MNHNY, SVGAGI (reference sequence). The CDR3 runs 13 residues. The V end was cut by 7 bases, the J end by 3 bases, with 12 bases between. The CDR3 bases are TGTGCCAGCAAGGCAGGGCTGGACACTGAAGCTTTCTTT. It is translated as CASKAGLDTEAFF.

The V and J genes are TRBV3-1 (or the pseudogene TRBV3-2) and TRBJ2-2; the D gene is possibly TRBD1 (6 bases). Germline V CDR1 and CDR2: LGHDT, YNNKEL (reference sequence). V dropped 1 base and J dropped 2 bases, with 11 bases sitting between them. The CDR3 runs to 16 residues. CDR3 coding DNA: TGTGCCAGCAGCCAAGCCGGGACACCCAACACCGGGGAGCTGTTTTTT. This translates into CASSQAGTPNTGELFF.